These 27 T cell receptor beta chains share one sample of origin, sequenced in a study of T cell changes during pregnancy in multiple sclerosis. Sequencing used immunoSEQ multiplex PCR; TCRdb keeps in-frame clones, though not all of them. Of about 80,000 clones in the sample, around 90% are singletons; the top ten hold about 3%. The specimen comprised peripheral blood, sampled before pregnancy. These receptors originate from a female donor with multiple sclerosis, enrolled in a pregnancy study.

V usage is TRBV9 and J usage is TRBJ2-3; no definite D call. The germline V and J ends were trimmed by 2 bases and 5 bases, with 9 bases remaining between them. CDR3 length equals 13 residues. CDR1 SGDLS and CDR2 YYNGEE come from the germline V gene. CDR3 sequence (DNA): TGTGCCAGCAGCGTCCGGGTCGGAGATACGCAGTATTTT. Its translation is CASSVRVGDTQYF.

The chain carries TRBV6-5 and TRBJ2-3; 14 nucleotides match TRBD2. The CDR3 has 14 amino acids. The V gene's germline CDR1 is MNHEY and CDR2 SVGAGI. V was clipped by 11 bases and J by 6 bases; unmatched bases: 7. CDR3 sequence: CASSTSGRADTQYF. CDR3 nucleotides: TGTGCCTCGTCGACTAGCGGGAGGGCCGATACGCAGTATTTT.

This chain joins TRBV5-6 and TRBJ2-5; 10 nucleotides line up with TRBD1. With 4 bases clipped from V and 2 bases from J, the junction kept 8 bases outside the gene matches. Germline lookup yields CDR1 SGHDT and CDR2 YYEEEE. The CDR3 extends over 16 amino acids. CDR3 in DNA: TGTGCCAGCAGCCGGAGACAGGGGGCCCTTCAAGAGACCCAGTACTTC. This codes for CASSRRQGALQETQYF.

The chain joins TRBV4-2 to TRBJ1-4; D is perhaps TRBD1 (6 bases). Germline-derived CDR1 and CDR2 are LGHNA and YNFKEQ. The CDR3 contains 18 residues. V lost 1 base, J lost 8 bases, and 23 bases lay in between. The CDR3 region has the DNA TGTGCCAGCAGCCAAGGGACAGTAAGTACCCTATTTGAGGAAAAACTGTTTTTT. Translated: CASSQGTVSTLFEEKLFF.

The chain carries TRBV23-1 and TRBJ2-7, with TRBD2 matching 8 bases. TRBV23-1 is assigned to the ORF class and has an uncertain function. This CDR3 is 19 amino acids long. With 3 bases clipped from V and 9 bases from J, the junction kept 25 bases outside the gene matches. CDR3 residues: CASSHPGPRILAGPSVQYF. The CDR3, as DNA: TGCGCCAGCAGTCACCCGGGCCCTAGAATTCTAGCGGGTCCTTCTGTGCAGTACTTC.

The CDR3 DNA sequence: TGTGCCAGCAGTTATCAGGTCCCAGGGCCCAACGAAGAGACCCAGTACTTC. It is translated as CASSYQVPGPNEETQYF. The rearrangement links TRBV11-1 to TRBJ2-5; maybe TRBD1 (5 bases). The ends were cut back, 6 bases at V and 3 bases at J, with 23 bases in the middle. The CDR3 spans 17 residues. Looked up from germline, CDR1 is SGHAT and CDR2 is FQDESV (reference sequence). Using reference TRBV11-1 and TRBJ2-5 for the parts outside the CDR3, the full variable domain is EAEVAQSPRYKITEKSQAVAFWCDPISGHATLYWYRQILGQGPELLVQFQDESVVDDSQLPKDRFSAERLKGVDSTLKIQPAELGDSAMYLCASSYQVPGPNEETQYFGPGTRLLVL.

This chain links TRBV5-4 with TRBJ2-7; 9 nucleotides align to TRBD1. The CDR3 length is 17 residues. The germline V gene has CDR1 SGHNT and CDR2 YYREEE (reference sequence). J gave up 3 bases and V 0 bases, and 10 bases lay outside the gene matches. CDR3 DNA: TGTGCCAGCAGCTTGGTTCCGGGACAGGGTAAAGACTACGAGCAGTACTTC. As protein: CASSLVPGQGKDYEQYF. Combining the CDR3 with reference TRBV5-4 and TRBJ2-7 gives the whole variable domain ETGVTQSPTHLIKTRGQQVTLRCSSQSGHNTVSWYQQALGQGPQFIFQYYREEENGRGNFPPRFSGLQFPNYSSELNVNALELDDSALYLCASSLVPGQGKDYEQYFGPGTRLTVT.

CDR3 in amino acids: CASSDTDRERGIQYF. In DNA, the CDR3 is TGTGCCAGCAGCGATACGGACAGGGAGAGAGGCATTCAGTACTTC. This chain connects TRBV13 to TRBJ2-4; 8 bases map to TRBD1. With 5 bases clipped from V and 9 bases from J, the junction kept 12 bases outside the gene matches. From germline, CDR1 is PRHDT and CDR2 FYEKMQ (reference sequence). This CDR3 is built from 15 residues. Variable domain in full (rest from reference TRBV13 and TRBJ2-4): AAGVIQSPRHLIKEKRETATLKCYPIPRHDTVYWYQQGPGQDPQFLISFYEKMQSDKGSIPDRFSAQQFSDYHSELNMSSLELGDSALYFCASSDTDRERGIQYFGAGTRLSVL.

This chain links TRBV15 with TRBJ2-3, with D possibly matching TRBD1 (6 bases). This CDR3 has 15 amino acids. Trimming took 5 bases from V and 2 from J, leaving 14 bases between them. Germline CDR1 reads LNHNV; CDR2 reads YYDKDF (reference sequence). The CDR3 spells CATSGGRLPTDTQYF. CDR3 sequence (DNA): TGTGCCACCAGCGGGGGCAGGCTACCCACAGATACGCAGTATTTT.

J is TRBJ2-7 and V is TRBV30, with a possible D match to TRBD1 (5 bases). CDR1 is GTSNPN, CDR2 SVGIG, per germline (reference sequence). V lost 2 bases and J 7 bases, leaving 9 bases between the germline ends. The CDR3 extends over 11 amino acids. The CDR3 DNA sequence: TGTGCCTGGAGTCTTAACAGGGAGCAGTACTTC. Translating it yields CAWSLNREQYF. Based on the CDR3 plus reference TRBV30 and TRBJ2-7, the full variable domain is SQTIHQWPATLVQPVGSPLSLECTVEGTSNPNLYWYRQAAGRGLQLLFYSVGIGQISSEVPQNLSASRPQDRQFILSSKKLLLSDSGFYLCAWSLNREQYFGPGTRLTVT.

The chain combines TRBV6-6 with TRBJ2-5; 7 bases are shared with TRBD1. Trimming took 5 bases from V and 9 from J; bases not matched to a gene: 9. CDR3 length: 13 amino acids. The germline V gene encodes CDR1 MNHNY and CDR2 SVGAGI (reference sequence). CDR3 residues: CASSPRDSTAQYF. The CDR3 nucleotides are TGTGCCAGCAGTCCTCGGGACAGCACGGCCCAGTACTTC.

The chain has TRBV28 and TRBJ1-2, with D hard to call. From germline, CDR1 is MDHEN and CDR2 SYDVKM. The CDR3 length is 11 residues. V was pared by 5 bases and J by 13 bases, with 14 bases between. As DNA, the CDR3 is TGTGCCAGCAGTCGGCGGGCCTTCTCCACCTTC. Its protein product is CASSRRAFSTF.

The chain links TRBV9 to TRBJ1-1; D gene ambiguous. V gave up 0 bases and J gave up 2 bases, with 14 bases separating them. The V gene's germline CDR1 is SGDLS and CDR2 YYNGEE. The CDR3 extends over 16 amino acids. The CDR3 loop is CASSVDVGGGNTEAFF. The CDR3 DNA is TGTGCCAGCAGCGTAGACGTGGGAGGCGGAAACACTGAAGCTTTCTTT.

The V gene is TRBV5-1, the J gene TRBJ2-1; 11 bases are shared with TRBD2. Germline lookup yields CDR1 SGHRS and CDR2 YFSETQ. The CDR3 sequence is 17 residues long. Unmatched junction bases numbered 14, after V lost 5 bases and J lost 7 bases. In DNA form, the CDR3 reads TGCGCCAGCAGGGGGTTTGATAGCGGGAGGGCGGTTAATGAGCAGTTCTTC. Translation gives CASRGFDSGRAVNEQFF.

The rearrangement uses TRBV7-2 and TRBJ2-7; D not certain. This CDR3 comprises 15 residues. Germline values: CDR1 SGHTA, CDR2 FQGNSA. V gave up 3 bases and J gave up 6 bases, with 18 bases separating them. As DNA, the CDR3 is TGTGCCAGCAGCTTTGAACCACCCCGCGCTCGCGAGCAGTACTTC. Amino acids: CASSFEPPRAREQYF.

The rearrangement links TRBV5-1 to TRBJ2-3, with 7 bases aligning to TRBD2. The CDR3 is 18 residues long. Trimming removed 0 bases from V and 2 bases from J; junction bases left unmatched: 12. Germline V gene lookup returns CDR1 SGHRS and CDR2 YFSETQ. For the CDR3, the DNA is TGCGCCAGCAGCTTGGGCTGGGGGGGAGGAATGATCACAGATACGCAGTATTTT. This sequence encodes CASSLGWGGGMITDTQYF.

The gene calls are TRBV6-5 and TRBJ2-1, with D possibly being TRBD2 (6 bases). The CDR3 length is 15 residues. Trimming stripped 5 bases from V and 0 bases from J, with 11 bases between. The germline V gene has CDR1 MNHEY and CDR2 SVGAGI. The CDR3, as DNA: TGTGCCAGCAGTGGCGGGACTCACTCCTACAATGAGCAGTTCTTC. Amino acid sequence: CASSGGTHSYNEQFF.

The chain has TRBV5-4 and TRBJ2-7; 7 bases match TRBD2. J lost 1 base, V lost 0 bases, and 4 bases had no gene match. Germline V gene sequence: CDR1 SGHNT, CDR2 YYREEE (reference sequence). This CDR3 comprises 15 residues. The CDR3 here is CASSLEVGGSYEQYF. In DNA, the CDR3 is TGTGCCAGCAGCTTGGAAGTGGGAGGGTCCTACGAGCAGTACTTC.

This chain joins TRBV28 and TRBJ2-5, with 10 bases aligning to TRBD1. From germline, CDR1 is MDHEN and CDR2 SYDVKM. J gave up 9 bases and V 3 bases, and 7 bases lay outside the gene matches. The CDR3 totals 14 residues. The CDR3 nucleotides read TGTGCCAGCAGTTTGACAGGGGGCAAGGGGGCCCAGTACTTC. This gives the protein CASSLTGGKGAQYF. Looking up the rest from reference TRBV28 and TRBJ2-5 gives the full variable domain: DVKVTQSSRYLVKRTGEKVFLECVQDMDHENMFWYRQDPGLGLRLIYFSYDVKMKEKGDIPEGYSVSREKKERFSLILESASTNQTSMYLCASSLTGGKGAQYFGPGTRLLVL.

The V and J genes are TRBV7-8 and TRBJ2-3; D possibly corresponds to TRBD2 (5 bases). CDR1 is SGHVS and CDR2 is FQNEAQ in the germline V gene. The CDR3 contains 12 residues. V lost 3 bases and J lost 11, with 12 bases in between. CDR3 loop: CASSFPGTGQYF. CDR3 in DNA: TGTGCCAGCAGCTTCCCGGGAACTGGGCAGTATTTT.

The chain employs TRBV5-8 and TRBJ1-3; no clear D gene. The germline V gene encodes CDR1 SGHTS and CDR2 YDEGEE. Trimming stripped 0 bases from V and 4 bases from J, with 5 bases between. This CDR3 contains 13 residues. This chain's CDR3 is CASSLGRGNTIYF. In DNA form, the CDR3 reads TGTGCCAGCAGCTTGGGGAGAGGAAACACCATATATTTT.

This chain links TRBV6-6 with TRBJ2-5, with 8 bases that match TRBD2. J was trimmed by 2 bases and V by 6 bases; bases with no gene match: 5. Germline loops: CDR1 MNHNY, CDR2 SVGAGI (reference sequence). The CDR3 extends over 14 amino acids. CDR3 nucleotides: TGTGCCAGCAGCCAGGGGACTAGACAAGAGACCCAGTACTTC. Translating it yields CASSQGTRQETQYF.

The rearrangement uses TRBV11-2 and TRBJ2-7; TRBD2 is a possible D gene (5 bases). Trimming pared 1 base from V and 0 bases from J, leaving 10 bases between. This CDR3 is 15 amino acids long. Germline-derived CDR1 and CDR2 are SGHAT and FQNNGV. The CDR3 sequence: CASSLGRGSSYEQYF. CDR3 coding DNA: TGTGCCAGCAGCTTAGGACGGGGAAGCTCCTACGAGCAGTACTTC. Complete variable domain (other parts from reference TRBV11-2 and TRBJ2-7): EAGVAQSPRYKIIEKRQSVAFWCNPISGHATLYWYQQILGQGPKLLIQFQNNGVVDDSQLPKDRFSAERLKGVDSTLKIQPAKLEDSAVYLCASSLGRGSSYEQYFGPGTRLTVT.

The CDR3 is CASSQDVAAYEQYF. CDR3 nucleotide sequence: TGCGCCAGCAGCCAAGATGTCGCGGCCTACGAGCAGTACTTC. This chain links TRBV4-1 with TRBJ2-7; D ambiguous. CDR3 length: 14 residues. Germline V gene sequence: CDR1 MGHRA, CDR2 YSYEKL. Between the trimmed V and J ends, which lost 0 bases and 2 bases, there was a span of 8 bases.

In DNA, the CDR3 is TGCGCCAGCAGTGTCCGTTATCACGGGACGCCGGGACAAGGCGACGAGCAGTACTTC. Its protein product is CASSVRYHGTPGQGDEQYF. The genes are TRBV10-1 and TRBJ2-7, with D tentatively TRBD1 (6 bases). This CDR3 spans 19 amino acids. CDR1 is WNHNN, CDR2 SYGVQD, per germline (reference sequence). Deletions cut 4 bases from V and 5 bases from J, with 30 bases between.

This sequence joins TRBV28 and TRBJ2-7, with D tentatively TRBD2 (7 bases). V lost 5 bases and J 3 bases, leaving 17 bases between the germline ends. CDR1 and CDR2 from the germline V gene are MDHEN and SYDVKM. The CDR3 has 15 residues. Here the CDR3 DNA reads TGTGCCAGCAGTCCGGGGGGCAGAGACAGCTACGAGCAGTACTTC. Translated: CASSPGGRDSYEQYF.

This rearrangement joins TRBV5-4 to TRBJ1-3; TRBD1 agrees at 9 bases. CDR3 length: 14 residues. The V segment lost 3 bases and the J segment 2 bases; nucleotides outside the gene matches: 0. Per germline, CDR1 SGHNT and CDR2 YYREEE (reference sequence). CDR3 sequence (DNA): TGTGCCAGCAGCTGGACAGGGGCTGGAAACACCATATATTTT. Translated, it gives CASSWTGAGNTIYF.